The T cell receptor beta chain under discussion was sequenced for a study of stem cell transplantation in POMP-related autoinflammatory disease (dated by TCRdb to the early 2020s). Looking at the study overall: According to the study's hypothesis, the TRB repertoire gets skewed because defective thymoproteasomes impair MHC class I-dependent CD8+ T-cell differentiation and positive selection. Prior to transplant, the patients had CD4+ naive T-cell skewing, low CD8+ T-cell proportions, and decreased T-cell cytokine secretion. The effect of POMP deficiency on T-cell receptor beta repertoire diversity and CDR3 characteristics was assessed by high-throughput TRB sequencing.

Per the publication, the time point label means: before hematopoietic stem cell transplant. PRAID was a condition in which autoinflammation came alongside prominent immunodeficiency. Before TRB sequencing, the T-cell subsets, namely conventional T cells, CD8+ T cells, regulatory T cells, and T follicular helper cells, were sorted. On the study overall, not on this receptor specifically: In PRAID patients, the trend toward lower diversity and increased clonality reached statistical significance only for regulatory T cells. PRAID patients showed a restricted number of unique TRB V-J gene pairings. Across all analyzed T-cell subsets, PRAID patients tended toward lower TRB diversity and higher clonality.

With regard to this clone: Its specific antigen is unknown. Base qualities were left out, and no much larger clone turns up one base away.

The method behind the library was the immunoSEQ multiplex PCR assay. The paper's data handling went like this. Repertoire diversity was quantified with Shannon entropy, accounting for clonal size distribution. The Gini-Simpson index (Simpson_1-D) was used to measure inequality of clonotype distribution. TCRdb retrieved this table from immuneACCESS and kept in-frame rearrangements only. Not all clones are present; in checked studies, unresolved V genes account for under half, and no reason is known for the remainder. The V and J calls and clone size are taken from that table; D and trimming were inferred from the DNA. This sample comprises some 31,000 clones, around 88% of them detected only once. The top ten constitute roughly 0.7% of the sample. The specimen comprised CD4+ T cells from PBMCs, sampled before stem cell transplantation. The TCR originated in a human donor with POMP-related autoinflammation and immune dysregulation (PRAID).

CDR3 region: CASREKTNTGELFF. The DNA reads TGCGCCAGCAGGGAGAAGACCAACACCGGGGAGCTGTTTTTT. The chain uses TRBV5-1 and TRBJ2-2; the D gene lacks a confident call. CDR1 and CDR2, per the germline V gene, are SGHRS and YFSETQ. Reading from cysteine to phenylalanine, the CDR3 counts 14 amino acids. Left in the record is the CDR3 DNA by itself, 42 bases read in frame from the first base. Between the V and J ends, shortened by 5 bases and 2 bases respectively, the junction contains 10 bases.